Listed here are 21 T cell receptor beta chains from one sample, sequenced in a study of OX40 agonist ivuxolimab in advanced cancers. TCRdb keeps only in-frame clones here, not all; method: immunoSEQ multiplex PCR. The repertoire has more than 50,000 clones, roughly 85% of them found once; the top ten carry approximately 3.7%. Specimen: CD4+ or CD8+ T cells sorted from blood, collected in a trial of the OX40 agonist ivuxolimab. All receptors derive from an adult with an advanced solid tumor such as melanoma, head and neck, liver or kidney cancer.

The chain carries TRBV9 and TRBJ1-1; maybe TRBD1 (6 bases). Germline-derived CDR1 and CDR2 are SGDLS and YYNGEE. The CDR3 extends over 14 amino acids. With 4 bases removed from V and 7 bases from J, the gap between germline ends came to 17 bases. CDR3 region: CASSPRNREGEAFF. DNA for the CDR3: TGTGCCAGCAGCCCTCGGAACAGGGAGGGTGAAGCTTTCTTT.

This rearrangement joins TRBV6-1 to TRBJ2-7, with no clear D. Trimming cost V 6 bases and J 1 base, with 13 bases left between them. Per germline, CDR1 MNHNS and CDR2 SASEGT. CDR3 length: 14 residues. CDR3 amino acids: CASSDHSRSYEQYF. CDR3 DNA sequence: TGTGCCAGCAGCGACCACTCGAGGTCCTACGAGCAGTACTTC.

About this clone: This CDR3 is also generated by other DNA sequences in the sample. This sequence joins TRBV9 and TRBJ2-1; no clear D. The CDR3 covers 13 residues. CDR1 and CDR2 (germline): SGDLS, YYNGEE. The ends were cut back, 2 bases at V and 7 bases at J, with 10 bases in the middle. CDR3 DNA: TGTGCCAGCAGCGTGGGCCTAGTGAATGAGCAGTTCTTC. It specifies CASSVGLVNEQFF.

The rearrangement joins TRBV7-2 to TRBJ1-5; D may be TRBD1 (6 bases). CDR1 is SGHTA and CDR2 is FQGNSA in the germline V gene. This CDR3 has 15 amino acids. Trimming removed 1 base at V and 3 bases at J, with 10 bases between. CDR3 sequence: CASSLVVGANQPQHF. The CDR3 nucleotides read TGTGCCAGCAGCTTAGTAGTGGGGGCCAATCAGCCCCAGCATTTT. The variable domain in full, completed from reference TRBV7-2 and TRBJ1-5, reads GAGVSQSPSNKVTEKGKDVELRCDPISGHTALYWYRQSLGQGLEFLIYFQGNSAPDKSGLPSDRFSAERTGGSVSTLTIQRTQQEDSAVYLCASSLVVGANQPQHFGDGTRLSIL.

V usage is TRBV5-1 and J usage is TRBJ2-7, with a weak D call TRBD1 (5 bases). The CDR3 runs to 18 residues. CDR1 and CDR2 (germline): SGHRS, YFSETQ. V was shortened by 4 bases and J by 3 bases, with 26 bases between the two germline ends. The DNA of the CDR3 is TGCGCCAGCAGCCGAGACCTCTCGGGCAGGGTAAGGGTCTACGAGCAGTACTTC. Amino acid sequence: CASSRDLSGRVRVYEQYF.

The V call is TRBV6-5, the J call TRBJ2-7, with D maybe TRBD1 (7 bases). Per germline, CDR1 MNHEY and CDR2 SVGAGI. The CDR3 runs to 15 residues. The germline V and J ends were trimmed by 6 bases and 4 bases, with 19 bases remaining between them. CDR3 in amino acids: CASRGPQGGIYEQYF. In DNA form, the CDR3 reads TGTGCCAGCAGAGGCCCCCAGGGGGGTATATACGAGCAGTACTTC.

In its sample, this clone was seen once. The J gene is TRBJ1-1, the V gene TRBV11-3, with D unclear. V was shortened by 3 bases and J by 4 bases, with 6 bases between the two germline ends. The V gene's germline CDR1 is SGHNT and CDR2 YENEEA. The CDR3 covers 12 residues. The CDR3 DNA follows: TGTGCCAGCAGCTTCGGGCCCACTGAAGCTTTCTTT. Amino acids: CASSFGPTEAFF.

The V gene is TRBV10-3, the J gene TRBJ1-2; D unclear. Germline CDR1 reads ENHRY; CDR2 reads SYGVKD. The CDR3 length is 15 residues. Trimming removed 11 bases from V and 5 bases from J, with 24 bases in between. The CDR3 region is CASTADGGITYGYTF. CDR3 sequence (DNA): TGTGCCTCGACCGCAGACGGAGGGATAACGTATGGCTACACCTTC.

The rearrangement uses TRBV19 and TRBJ2-1; TRBD2 aligns across 8 bases. Germline V CDR1 and CDR2: LNHDA, SQIVND (reference sequence). Trimming took 6 bases from V and 5 from J; bases not matched to a gene: 9. CDR3 length equals 15 residues. CDR3 sequence reads: CASSSSSGLNNEQFF. CDR3 in DNA: TGTGCCAGTAGCTCGTCTAGCGGGCTGAACAATGAGCAGTTCTTC.

This sequence joins TRBV6-5 and TRBJ2-3, with unresolved D. The CDR3 loop spans 15 amino acids. Germline V lookup: CDR1 MNHEY, CDR2 SVGAGI. V lost 2 bases, J lost 3 bases, and 12 bases lay in between. The CDR3 DNA follows: TGTGCCAGCAGTTACGGAATAAGTCGGACAGATACGCAGTATTTT. It translates to CASSYGISRTDTQYF.

The rearrangement links TRBV5-4 to TRBJ2-7, with 7 bases that match TRBD2. This CDR3 has 16 residues. The V gene's germline CDR1 is SGHNT and CDR2 YYREEE (reference sequence). V dropped 3 bases and J dropped 3; count of bases not matched to a gene: 12. The CDR3 DNA follows: TGTGCCAGCAGCTACGAAAAAGCGGGGTTGGGCTACGAGCAGTACTTC. It specifies CASSYEKAGLGYEQYF.

This clone appeared a few times. The chain combines TRBV29-1 with TRBJ2-5, with 7 bases aligning to TRBD1. The CDR3 is 15 amino acids. V lost 7 bases to trimming and J lost 5 bases; unmatched junction nucleotides: 16. Germline-derived CDR1 and CDR2 are SQVTM and ANQGSEA. This CDR3 is CSAQRGLALRETQYF. CDR3 coding DNA: TGCAGCGCTCAAAGGGGGCTAGCATTGAGGGAGACCCAGTACTTC.

This clone showed up just once. The V gene is TRBV11-3, the J gene TRBJ2-1; 15 bases agree with TRBD2. This CDR3 spans 15 amino acids. V shed 4 bases, J shed 12 bases, and the junction held 7 bases outside the gene matches. Germline V lookup: CDR1 SGHNT, CDR2 YENEEA. CDR3: CASSSGTSGRSRQFF. In DNA form, the CDR3 reads TGTGCCAGCAGCTCCGGGACTAGCGGGAGGTCCCGGCAGTTCTTC.

CDR3 sequence reads: CASTLYTLAGYTGELFF. In DNA form, the CDR3 reads TGTGCCAGCACGTTATATACACTAGCGGGGTACACCGGGGAGCTGTTTTTT. This chain connects TRBV7-2 to TRBJ2-2; 10 nucleotides align to TRBD2. This CDR3 region has 17 residues. The V gene end was trimmed by 7 bases and the J gene end by 3 bases; junction bases not matched to a gene: 11. The germline V gene encodes CDR1 SGHTA and CDR2 FQGNSA.

This chain uses TRBV27 with TRBJ1-4, with unresolved D. The CDR3 totals 12 residues. Germline V gene lookup returns CDR1 MNHEY and CDR2 SMNVEV (reference sequence). Trimming left V 4 bases short and J 8 bases short, with 8 bases between. CDR3 sequence (DNA): TGTGCCAGCAGTTCCCAAAGGGAAAAACTGTTTTTT. Amino acids: CASSSQREKLFF.

V and J are TRBV11-3 and TRBJ2-1; 7 nucleotides agree with TRBD2. This CDR3 is 19 amino acids long. Trimming at V came to 2 bases and at J to 3 bases, leaving 16 bases not matched to a gene. Germline V gene lookup returns CDR1 SGHNT and CDR2 YENEEA. In nucleotides, the CDR3 is TGTGCCAGCAGCTTAACCTCTGGTGGGAGGGATTACCTCTACAATGAGCAGTTCTTC. As protein: CASSLTSGGRDYLYNEQFF.

This chain connects TRBV7-2 to TRBJ2-1; 8 bases fit TRBD1. CDR1 and CDR2 (germline): SGHTA, FQGNSA. V gave up 4 bases and J gave up 10 bases; unmatched junction bases: 3. The CDR3 has 12 residues. In DNA form, the CDR3 reads TGTGCCAGCAGCTCCAGGGGGCTCGAGCAGTTCTTC. Translating gives CASSSRGLEQFF.

The J gene is TRBJ2-1, the V gene TRBV30; TRBD1 matches 8 bases. V was clipped by 3 bases and J by 9 bases; unmatched bases: 10. Germline V lookup: CDR1 GTSNPN, CDR2 SVGIG (reference sequence). This CDR3 has 14 residues. The CDR3 sequence: CAWRGQAPLGEQFF. In nucleotides, the CDR3 is TGTGCCTGGAGGGGACAGGCGCCCTTGGGTGAGCAGTTCTTC.

This chain joins TRBV11-2 and TRBJ2-2; 7 bases fit TRBD2. Trimming removed 3 bases from V and 4 bases from J; junction bases left unmatched: 5. The CDR3 totals 15 residues. Germline lookup yields CDR1 SGHAT and CDR2 FQNNGV. CDR3 protein: CASSLAGAATGELFF. CDR3 DNA: TGTGCCAGCAGCTTGGCGGGAGCGGCCACCGGGGAGCTGTTTTTT.

The chain combines TRBV4-1 with TRBJ2-7, with TRBD1 as a possible D gene (5 bases). The CDR3 totals 15 residues. CDR1 is MGHRA, CDR2 YSYEKL, per germline. The V end lost 1 base, the J end lost 7 bases, and 17 bases lay between the germline ends. The DNA of the CDR3 is TGCGCCAGCAGCCAAGGAGGTTCGCTAAGGGGAGAGCAGTACTTC. Its translation: CASSQGGSLRGEQYF.

The CDR3 here is CASSSGQGAQPQHF. The CDR3 DNA sequence: TGCGCCAGCAGCTCGGGACAGGGGGCACAGCCCCAGCATTTT. V gene TRBV5-1 combines with J gene TRBJ1-5; 12 positions agree with TRBD1. The J segment lost 7 bases and the V segment lost 3 bases, leaving 2 bases of the junction unmatched. This CDR3 has 14 residues. Germline CDR1 is SGHRS and CDR2 is YFSETQ.